This TCR beta chain was sequenced in a study of cytomegalovirus exposure and HLA in healthy donors. Study-level points and caveats: A few CMV-associated chains were confirmed in vitro to be specific for CMV antigens. A later examination showed that TCR association rates differed by HLA locus, with DRB1 most and HLA-C fewest. Being productive about 87% or about 30% of the time was typical of most TCR beta V segments in an earlier analysis.

The ends were cut back, 7 bases at V and 2 bases at J, with 20 bases in the middle. This CDR3 is built from 16 residues. Germline V CDR1 and CDR2: LNHDA, SQIVND (reference sequence). Points on this clone: The target antigen is unknown.

Researchers ran the PCR with 60 Vbeta and 13 Jbeta primers. The protocol was immunoSEQ multiplex PCR, while the TCRdb copy is restricted to in-frame clones and leaves out a portion. The ten most abundant clones cover about 2.2% of a sample with more than 140,000 clones. The sequenced sample consisted of PBMCs. The TCR sequence derives from a woman aged 18-35 years in good health and CMV-seronegative. The chain recombines TRBV19 with TRBJ1-2, with D maybe TRBD1 (5 bases). DNA of the CDR3: TGTGCCAGTAAGCCTCAATTCGGCCAGGGAAACTATGGCTACACCTTC. Its protein is CASKPQFGQGNYGYTF.